This T cell receptor (beta chain) was identified during a study of blood T cell repertoires in COVID-19. Study at large: Samples representing acute and convalescent COVID-19 were sourced from the United States, Italy and Spain.

In the authors' methods: Reference gene primer amplification in the assay estimated nucleated cell counts. The protocol was immunoSEQ multiplex PCR, while the TCRdb copy is restricted to in-frame clones and leaves out a portion. V, J and clone size reflect that table, while D and trimming were determined from the DNA. Of tens of thousands of clones detected, 80% to 90% appear once; the ten largest clones hold 19%. The CDR3 has 13 amino acids. The V end lost 3 bases, the J end lost 2 bases, and 2 bases lay between the germline ends. The TCR comes from a man between 65 and 85 years old with acute or convalescent COVID-19. This sequence joins TRBV12-3 or TRBV12-4 and TRBJ1-6; unclear D gene. Sequenced material: peripheral blood. The CDR3, as DNA: TGTGCCAGCAGTTTCACCTATAATTCACCCCTCCACTTT. This sequence encodes CASSFTYNSPLHF.